The sequence of this T cell receptor (beta chain) was determined in a study of cytomegalovirus exposure and HLA in healthy donors. Findings and limits, study-wide: Apparent HLA restriction characterized most CMV-associated TCR beta chains in a later analysis. Confirmation in vitro established that a few CMV-associated chains were specific for CMV antigens. A list of approximately 160 TCR beta chains associated with cytomegalovirus was given.

In the case of this clone: Antigen unknown.

The PCR had 60 Vbeta and 13 Jbeta primers. Assay: immunoSEQ multiplex PCR; the TCRdb copy retains only in-frame clones and omits some. This sample's clone table lists about 140,000 clones. The CDR3 sequence is 16 residues long. Germline V gene sequence: CDR1 GTSNPN, CDR2 SVGIG (reference sequence). With 0 bases removed from V and 2 bases from J, the gap between germline ends came to 14 bases. The chain employs TRBV30 and TRBJ2-1; D is possibly TRBD2 (5 bases). The sequenced sample was PBMCs. This sequence originates from a male donor in good health and CMV-seronegative. The CDR3 DNA reads TGTGCCTGGAGTGTACTAAGCGGAGAGACCTACAATGAGCAGTTCTTC. Its protein product is CAWSVLSGETYNEQFF.